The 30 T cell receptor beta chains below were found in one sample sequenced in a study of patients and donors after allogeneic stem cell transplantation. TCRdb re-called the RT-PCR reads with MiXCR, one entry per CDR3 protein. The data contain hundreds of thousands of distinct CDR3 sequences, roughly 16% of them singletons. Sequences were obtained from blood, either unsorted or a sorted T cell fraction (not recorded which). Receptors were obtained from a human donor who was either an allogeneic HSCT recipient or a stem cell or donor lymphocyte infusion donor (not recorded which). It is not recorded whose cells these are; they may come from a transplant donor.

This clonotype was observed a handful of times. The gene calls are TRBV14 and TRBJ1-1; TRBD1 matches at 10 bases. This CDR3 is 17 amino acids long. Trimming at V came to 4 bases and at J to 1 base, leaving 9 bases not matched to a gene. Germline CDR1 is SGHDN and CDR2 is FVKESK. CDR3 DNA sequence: TGTGCCAGCAGCCGTCGGAGACAGGGGGCGCAGAACACTGAAGCTTTCTTT. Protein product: CASSRRRQGAQNTEAFF.

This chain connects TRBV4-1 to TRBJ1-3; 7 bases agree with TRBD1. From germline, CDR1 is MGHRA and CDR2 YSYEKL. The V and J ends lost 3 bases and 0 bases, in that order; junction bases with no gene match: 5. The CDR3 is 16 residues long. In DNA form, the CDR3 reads TGCGCCAGCAGCCAGGAAGACAGGGTCTCTGGAAACACCATATATTTT. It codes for CASSQEDRVSGNTIYF.

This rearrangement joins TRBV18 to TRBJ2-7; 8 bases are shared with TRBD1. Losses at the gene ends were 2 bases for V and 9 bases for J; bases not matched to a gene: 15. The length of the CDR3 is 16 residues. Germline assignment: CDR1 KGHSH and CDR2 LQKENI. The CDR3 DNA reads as TGTGCCAGCTCACCAGCACGCCCCGGGACAGGTCAATCGCAGTACTTC. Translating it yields CASSPARPGTGQSQYF.

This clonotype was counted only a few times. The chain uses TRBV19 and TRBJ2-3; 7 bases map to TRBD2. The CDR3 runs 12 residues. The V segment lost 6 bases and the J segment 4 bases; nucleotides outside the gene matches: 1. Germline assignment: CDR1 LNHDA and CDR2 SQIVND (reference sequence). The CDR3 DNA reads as TGTGCCAGTAGAAGCGGGGCAGATACGCAGTATTTT. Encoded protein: CASRSGADTQYF.

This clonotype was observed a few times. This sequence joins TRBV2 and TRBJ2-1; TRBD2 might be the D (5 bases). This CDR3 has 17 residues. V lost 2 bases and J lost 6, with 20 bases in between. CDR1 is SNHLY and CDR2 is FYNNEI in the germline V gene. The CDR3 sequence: CASSERSGLLKSNEQFF. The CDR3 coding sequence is TGTGCCAGCAGTGAAAGGAGTGGACTCCTGAAGTCCAATGAGCAGTTCTTC.

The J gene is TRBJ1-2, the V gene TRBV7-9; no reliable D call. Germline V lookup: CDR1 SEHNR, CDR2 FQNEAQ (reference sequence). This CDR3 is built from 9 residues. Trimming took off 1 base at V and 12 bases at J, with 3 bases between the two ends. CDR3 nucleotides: TGTGCCAGCAGCTTAGACGACACCTTC. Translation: CASSLDDTF.

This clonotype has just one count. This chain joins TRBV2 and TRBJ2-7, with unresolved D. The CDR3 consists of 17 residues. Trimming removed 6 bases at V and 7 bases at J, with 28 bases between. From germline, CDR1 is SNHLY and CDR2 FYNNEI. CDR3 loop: CASRPPDPRTADGEQYF. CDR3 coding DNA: TGTGCCAGCAGGCCCCCAGACCCAAGGACGGCGGATGGGGAGCAGTACTTC.

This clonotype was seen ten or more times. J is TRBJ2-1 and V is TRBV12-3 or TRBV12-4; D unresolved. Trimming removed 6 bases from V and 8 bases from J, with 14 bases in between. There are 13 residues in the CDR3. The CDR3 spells CASRIGVSHEQFF. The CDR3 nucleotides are TGTGCCAGCAGGATTGGGGTCAGCCATGAGCAGTTCTTC.

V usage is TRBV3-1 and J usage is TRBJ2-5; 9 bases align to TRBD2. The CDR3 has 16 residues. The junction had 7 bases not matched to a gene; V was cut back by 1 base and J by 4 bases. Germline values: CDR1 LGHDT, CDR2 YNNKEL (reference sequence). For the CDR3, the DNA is TGTGCCAGCAGCCAAGTCGGCGGGAGGGCCTCAGAGACCCAGTACTTC. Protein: CASSQVGGRASETQYF.

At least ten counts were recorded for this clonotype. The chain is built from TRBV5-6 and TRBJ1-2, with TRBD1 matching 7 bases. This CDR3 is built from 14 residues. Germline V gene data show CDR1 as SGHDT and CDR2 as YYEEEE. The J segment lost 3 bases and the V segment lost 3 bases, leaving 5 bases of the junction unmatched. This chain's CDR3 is CASSSDRAHYGYTF. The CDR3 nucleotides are TGTGCCAGCAGCTCCGACAGGGCCCACTATGGCTACACCTTC. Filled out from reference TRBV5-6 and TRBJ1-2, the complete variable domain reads DAGVTQSPTHLIKTRGQQVTLRCSPKSGHDTVSWYQQALGQGPQFIFQYYEEEERQRGNFPDRFSGHQFPNYSSELNVNALLLGDSALYLCASSSDRAHYGYTFGSGTRLTVV.

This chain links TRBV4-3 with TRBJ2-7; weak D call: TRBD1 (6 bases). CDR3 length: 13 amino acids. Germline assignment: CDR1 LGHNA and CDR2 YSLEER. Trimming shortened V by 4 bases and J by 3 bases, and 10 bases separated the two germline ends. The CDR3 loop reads CASSPLTGYEQYF. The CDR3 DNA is TGCGCCAGCAGCCCTTTGACAGGCTACGAGCAGTACTTC.

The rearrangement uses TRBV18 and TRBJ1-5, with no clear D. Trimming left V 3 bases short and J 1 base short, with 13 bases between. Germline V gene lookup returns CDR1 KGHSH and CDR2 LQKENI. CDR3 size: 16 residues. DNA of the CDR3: TGTGCCAGCTCACCTTCGTATACAGTGAGCAATCAGCCCCAGCATTTT. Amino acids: CASSPSYTVSNQPQHF.

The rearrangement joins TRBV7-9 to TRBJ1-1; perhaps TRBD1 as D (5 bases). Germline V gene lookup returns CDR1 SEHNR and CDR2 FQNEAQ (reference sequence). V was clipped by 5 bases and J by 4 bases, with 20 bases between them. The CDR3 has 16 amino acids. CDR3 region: CASSHRWSGASTEAFF. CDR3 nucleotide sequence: TGTGCCAGCAGCCACAGATGGAGTGGGGCTTCCACTGAAGCTTTCTTT.

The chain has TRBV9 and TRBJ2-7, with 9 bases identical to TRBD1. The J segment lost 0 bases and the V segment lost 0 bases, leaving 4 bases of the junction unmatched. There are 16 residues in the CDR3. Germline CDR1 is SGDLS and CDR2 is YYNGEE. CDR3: CASSVGPGQGSYEQYF. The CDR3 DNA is TGTGCCAGCAGCGTAGGACCGGGACAGGGCTCCTACGAGCAGTACTTC.

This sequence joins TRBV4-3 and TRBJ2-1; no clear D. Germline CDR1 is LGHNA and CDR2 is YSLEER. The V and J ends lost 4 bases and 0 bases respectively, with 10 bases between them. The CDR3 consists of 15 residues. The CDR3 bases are TGCGCCAGCAGCCCCGTCCTAAGCTCCTACAATGAGCAGTTCTTC. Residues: CASSPVLSSYNEQFF.

CDR3 sequence: CASSLVNTIYF. DNA for the CDR3: TGTGCCAGCAGCTTAGTTAACACCATATATTTT. The chain couples TRBV7-2 to TRBJ1-3; D is uncertain. Germline CDR1 reads SGHTA; CDR2 reads FQGNSA. The CDR3 totals 11 residues. V was trimmed by 1 base and J by 7 bases, leaving 2 bases between them.

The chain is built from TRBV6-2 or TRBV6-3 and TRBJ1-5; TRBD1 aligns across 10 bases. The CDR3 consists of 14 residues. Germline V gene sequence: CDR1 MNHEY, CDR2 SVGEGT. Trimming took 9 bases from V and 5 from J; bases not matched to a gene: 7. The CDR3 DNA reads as TGTGCCAGGTCCTGCGGGACAGGGGATCAGCCCCAGCATTTT. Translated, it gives CARSCGTGDQPQHF.

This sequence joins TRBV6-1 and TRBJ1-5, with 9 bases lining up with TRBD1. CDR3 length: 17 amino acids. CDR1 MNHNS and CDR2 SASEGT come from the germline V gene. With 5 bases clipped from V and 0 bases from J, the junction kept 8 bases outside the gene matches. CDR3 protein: CASSPDRGINSNQPQHF. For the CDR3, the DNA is TGTGCCAGCAGTCCTGACAGGGGGATAAATAGCAATCAGCCCCAGCATTTT.

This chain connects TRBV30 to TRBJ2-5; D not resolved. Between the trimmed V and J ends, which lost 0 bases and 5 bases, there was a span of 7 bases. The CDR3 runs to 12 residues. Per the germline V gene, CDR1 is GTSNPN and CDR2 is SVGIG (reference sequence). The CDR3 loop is CAWSVARETQYF. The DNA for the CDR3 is TGTGCCTGGAGTGTGGCTCGGGAGACCCAGTACTTC.

CDR3 protein: CSALTPTGVNTGELFF. The CDR3 region has the DNA TGCAGCGCCTTAACGCCGACAGGGGTTAACACCGGGGAGCTGTTTTTT. V usage is TRBV29-1 and J usage is TRBJ2-2, with 8 bases identical to TRBD1. V shed 7 bases, J shed 2 bases, and the junction held 12 bases outside the gene matches. The V gene's germline CDR1 is SQVTM and CDR2 ANQGSEA. There are 16 residues in the CDR3.

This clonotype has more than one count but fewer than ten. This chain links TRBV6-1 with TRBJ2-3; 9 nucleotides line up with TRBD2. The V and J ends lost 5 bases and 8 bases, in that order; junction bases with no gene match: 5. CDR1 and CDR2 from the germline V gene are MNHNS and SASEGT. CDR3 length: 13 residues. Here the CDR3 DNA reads TGTGCCAGCAGTCGCGGGGGGGAGGTTACGCAGTATTTT. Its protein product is CASSRGGEVTQYF.

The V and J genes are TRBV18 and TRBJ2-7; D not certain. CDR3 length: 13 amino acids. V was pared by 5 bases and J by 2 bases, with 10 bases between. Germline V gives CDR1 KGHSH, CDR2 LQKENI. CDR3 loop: CASSIGRPYEQYF. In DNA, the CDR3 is TGTGCCAGCTCAATAGGCCGTCCCTACGAGCAGTACTTC.

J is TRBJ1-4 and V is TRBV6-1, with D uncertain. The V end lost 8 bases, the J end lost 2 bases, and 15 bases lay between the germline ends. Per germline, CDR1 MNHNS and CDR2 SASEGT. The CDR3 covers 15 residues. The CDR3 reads CASRFLVLTNEKLFF. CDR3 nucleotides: TGTGCCAGCCGCTTCCTCGTTCTGACTAATGAAAAACTGTTTTTT.

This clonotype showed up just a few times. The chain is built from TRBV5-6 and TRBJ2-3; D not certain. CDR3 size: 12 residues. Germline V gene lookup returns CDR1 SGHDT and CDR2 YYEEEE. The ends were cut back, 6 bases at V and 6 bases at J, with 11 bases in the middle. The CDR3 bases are TGTGCCAGCACCACCGTCCGGGATACGCAGTATTTT. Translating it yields CASTTVRDTQYF.

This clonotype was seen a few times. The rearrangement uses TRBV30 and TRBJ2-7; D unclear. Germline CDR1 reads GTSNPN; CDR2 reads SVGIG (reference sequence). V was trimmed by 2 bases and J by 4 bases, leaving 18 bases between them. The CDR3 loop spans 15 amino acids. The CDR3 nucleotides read TGTGCCTGGAGTCCCCTAGGGCCCATCCTTTACGAGCAGTACTTC. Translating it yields CAWSPLGPILYEQYF. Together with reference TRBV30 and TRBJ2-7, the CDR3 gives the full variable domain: SQTIHQWPATLVQPVGSPLSLECTVEGTSNPNLYWYRQAAGRGLQLLFYSVGIGQISSEVPQNLSASRPQDRQFILSSKKLLLSDSGFYLCAWSPLGPILYEQYFGPGTRLTVT.

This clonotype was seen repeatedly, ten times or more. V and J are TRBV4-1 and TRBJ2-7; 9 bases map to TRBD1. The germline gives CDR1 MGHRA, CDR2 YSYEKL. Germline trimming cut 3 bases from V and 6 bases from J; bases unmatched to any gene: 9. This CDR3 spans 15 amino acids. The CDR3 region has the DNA TGCGCCAGCAGCCAGTTCCAGGGACAGGGCAGCGAGCAGTACTTC. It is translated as CASSQFQGQGSEQYF.

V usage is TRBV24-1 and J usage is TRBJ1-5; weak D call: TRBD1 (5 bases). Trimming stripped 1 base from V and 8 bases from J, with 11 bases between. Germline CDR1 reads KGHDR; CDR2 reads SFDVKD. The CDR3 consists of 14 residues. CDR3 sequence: CATSDFRGLEPQHF. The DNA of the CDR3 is TGTGCCACCAGTGATTTTCGGGGGTTGGAGCCCCAGCATTTT.

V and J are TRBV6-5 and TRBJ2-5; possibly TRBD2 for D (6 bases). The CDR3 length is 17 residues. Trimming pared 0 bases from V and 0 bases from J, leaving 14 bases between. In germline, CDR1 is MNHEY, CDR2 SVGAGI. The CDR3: CASSYSGGSGHQETQYF. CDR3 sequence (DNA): TGTGCCAGCAGTTACTCCGGGGGTAGCGGACACCAAGAGACCCAGTACTTC.

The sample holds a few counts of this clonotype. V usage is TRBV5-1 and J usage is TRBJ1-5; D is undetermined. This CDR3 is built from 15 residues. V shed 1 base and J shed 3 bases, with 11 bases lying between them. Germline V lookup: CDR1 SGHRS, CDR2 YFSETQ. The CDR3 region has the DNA TGCGCCAGCAGCTTGAGCCCCGGGCCCAATCAGCCCCAGCATTTT. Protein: CASSLSPGPNQPQHF.

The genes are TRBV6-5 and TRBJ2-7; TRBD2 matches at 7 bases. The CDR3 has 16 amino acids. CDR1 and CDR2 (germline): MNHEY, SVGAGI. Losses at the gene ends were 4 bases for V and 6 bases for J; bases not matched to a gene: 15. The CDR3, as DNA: TGTGCCAGCAGTTCCACCCTCCCCGCGGGAGAGCGCGAGCAGTACTTC. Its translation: CASSSTLPAGEREQYF.